The rows below give T cell receptor beta chains drawn from one sample of a study of T cell clusters in autoimmune cytopenias. Reanalyzing the multiplex PCR reads, TCRdb keeps one entry per CDR3 protein, without DNA. This sample's clone table lists roughly 6,100 distinct CDR3 sequences. These data also featured in a second study, about T cell repertoires in aging, cancer and after chemotherapy.

The sequenced sample was peripheral blood. The receptors stem from a human donor in good health. Each CDR3 is given with its conserved first and last residue. Each record gives: V gene, J gene, clone size, CDR3 protein. Clone size is not always given. Where it is, it says once, few, many or a class for expanded clones.

TRBV27,TRBJ2-3,medium-sized,CASSPRDRATDTQYF
TRBV10-3,TRBJ1-1,NA,CAISEKTGQDVNTEAFF
TRBV18,TRBJ2-5,medium-sized,CASSPPKTGKGETQYF
TRBV28,TRBJ1-2,NA,CASSRGQGRRGYTF
TRBV6-5,TRBJ1-2,medium-sized,CASRRLTAQYGYTF
TRBV5-6,TRBJ1-2,NA,CASSLGAGGYTF
TRBV19,TRBJ2-2,medium-sized,CASSLWGGAGELFF
TRBV6-2/TRBV6-3,TRBJ1-1,NA,CASSWGNTEAFF
TRBV6-2/TRBV6-3,TRBJ2-1,medium-sized,CASSELVTNEQFF
TRBV5-1,TRBJ2-4,NA,CASSLQGAKNIQYF
TRBV6-2/TRBV6-3,TRBJ1-1,NA,CASTASQGGEAFF
TRBV5-4,TRBJ2-2,NA,CASSISRDRDAGELFF
TRBV5-4,TRBJ2-3,medium-sized,CASSKPADTQYF
TRBV20-1,TRBJ2-5,NA,CSARAGGRGETQYF
TRBV19,TRBJ2-5,NA,CASSATGGRETQYF